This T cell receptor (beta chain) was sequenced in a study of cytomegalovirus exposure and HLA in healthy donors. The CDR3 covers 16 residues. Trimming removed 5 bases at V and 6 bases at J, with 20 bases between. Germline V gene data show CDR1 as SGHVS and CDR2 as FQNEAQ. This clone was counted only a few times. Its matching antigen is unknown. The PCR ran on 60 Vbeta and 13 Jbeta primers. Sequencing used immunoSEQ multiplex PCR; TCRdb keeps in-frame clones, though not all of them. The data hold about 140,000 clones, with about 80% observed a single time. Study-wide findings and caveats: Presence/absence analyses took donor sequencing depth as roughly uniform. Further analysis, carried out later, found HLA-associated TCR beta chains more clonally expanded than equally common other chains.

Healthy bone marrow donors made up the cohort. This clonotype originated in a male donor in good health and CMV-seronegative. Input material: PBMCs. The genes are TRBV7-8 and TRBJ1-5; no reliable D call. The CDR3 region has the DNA TGTGCCAGCAGCCCCACAGACAACCTTGTCGGTCAGCCCCAGCATTTT. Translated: CASSPTDNLVGQPQHF.